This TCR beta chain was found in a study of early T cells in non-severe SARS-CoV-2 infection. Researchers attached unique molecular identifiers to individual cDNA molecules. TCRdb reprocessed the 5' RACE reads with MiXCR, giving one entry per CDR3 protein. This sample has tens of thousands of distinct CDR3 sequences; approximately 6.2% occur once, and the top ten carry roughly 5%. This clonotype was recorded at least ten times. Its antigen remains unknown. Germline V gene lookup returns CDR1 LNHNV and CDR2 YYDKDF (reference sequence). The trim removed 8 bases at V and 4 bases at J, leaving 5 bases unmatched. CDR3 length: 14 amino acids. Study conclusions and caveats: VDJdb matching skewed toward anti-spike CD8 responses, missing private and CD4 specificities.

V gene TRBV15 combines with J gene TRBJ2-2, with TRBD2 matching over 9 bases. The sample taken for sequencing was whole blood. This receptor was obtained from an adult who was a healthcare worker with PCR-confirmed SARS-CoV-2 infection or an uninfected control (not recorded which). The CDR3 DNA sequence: TGTGCCACCGAAGCTAGCGGGATCACCGGGGAGCTGTTTTTT. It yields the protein CATEASGITGELFF.